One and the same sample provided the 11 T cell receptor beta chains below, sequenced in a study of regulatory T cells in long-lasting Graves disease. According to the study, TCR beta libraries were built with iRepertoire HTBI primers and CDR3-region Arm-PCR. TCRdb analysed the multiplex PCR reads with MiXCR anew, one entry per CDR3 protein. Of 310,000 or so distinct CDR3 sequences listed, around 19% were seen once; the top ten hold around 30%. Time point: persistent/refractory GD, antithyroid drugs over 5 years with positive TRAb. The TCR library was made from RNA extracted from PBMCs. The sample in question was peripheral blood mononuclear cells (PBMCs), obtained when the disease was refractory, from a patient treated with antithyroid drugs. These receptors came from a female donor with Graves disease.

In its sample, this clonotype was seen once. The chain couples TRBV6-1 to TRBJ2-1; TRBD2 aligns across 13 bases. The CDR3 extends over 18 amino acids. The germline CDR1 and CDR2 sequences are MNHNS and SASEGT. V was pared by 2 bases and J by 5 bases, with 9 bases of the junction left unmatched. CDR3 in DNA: TGTGCCAGCAGTGAAATTCCGGGACTAGCGGGGCCCCACAATGAGCAGTTCTTC. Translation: CASSEIPGLAGPHNEQFF.

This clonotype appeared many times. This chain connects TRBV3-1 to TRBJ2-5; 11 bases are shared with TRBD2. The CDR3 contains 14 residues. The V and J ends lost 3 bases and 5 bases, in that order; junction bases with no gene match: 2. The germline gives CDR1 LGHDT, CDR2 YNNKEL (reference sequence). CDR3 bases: TGTGCCAGCAGCCATACTAGCGGGGGTGAGACCCAGTACTTC. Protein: CASSHTSGGETQYF.

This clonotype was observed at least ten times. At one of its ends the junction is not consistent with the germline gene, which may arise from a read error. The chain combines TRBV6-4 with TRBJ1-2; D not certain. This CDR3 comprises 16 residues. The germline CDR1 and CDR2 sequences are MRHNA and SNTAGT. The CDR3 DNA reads TGTGCCAGCAGTTACTCGCCCGAGGATCCCGGTAGCGGCTACACCTTC. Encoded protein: CASSYSPEDPGSGYTF.

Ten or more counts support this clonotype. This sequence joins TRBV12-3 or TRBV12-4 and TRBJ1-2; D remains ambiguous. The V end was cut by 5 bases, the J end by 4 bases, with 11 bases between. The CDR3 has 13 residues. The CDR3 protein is CASSVRSGYGYTF. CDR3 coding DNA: TGTGCCAGCAGTGTACGGTCCGGCTATGGCTACACCTTC.

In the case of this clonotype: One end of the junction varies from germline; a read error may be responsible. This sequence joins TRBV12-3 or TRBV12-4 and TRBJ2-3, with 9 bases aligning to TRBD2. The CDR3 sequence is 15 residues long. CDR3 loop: CATSGGGALADTQYF. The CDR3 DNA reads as TGTGCCACCAGTGGCGGGGGGGCCTTGGCAGATACGCAGTATTTT.

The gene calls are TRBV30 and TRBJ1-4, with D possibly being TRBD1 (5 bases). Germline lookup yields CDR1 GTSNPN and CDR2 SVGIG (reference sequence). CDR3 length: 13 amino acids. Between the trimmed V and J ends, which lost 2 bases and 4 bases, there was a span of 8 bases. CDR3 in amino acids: CAWSFQGNEKLFF. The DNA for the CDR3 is TGTGCCTGGAGTTTTCAGGGTAATGAAAAACTGTTTTTT.

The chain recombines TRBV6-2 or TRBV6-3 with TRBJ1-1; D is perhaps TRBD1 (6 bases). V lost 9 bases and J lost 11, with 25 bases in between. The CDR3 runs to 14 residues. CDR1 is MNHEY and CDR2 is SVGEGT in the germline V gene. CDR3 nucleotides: TGTGCCAGTACCACGGGACACGCCGGTCGAATGGCTTTCTTT. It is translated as CASTTGHAGRMAFF.

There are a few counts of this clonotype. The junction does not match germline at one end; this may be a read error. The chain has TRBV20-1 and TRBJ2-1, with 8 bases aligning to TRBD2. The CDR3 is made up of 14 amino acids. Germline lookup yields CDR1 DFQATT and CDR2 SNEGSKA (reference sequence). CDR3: CSARAGASYNEQFF. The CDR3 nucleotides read TGCAGTGCCAGAGCGGGGGCCTCATACAATGAGCAGTTCTTC.

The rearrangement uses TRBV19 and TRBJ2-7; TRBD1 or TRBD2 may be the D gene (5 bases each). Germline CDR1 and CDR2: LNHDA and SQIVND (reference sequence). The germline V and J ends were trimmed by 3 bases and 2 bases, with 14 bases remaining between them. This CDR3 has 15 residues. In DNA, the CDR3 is TGTGCCAGTAGTATTTTTTACGGGACCCCCTACGAGCAGTACTTC. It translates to CASSIFYGTPYEQYF.

CDR3 sequence: CASSPNPAAHEQYF. For the CDR3, the DNA is TGTGCCAGCAGCCCTAACCCCGCAGCCCACGAGCAGTACTTC. The rearrangement links TRBV7-3 to TRBJ2-7; D is unresolved. This CDR3 has 14 residues. V lost 5 bases and J 5 bases, leaving 16 bases between the germline ends. Germline values: CDR1 SGHTA, CDR2 FQGTGA.

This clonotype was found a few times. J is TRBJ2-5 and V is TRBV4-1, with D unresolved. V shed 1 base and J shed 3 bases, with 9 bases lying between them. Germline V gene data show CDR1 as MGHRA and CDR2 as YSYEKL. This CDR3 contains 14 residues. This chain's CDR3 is CASSQVHWKETQYF. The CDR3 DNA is TGCGCCAGCAGCCAAGTACACTGGAAAGAGACCCAGTACTTC.